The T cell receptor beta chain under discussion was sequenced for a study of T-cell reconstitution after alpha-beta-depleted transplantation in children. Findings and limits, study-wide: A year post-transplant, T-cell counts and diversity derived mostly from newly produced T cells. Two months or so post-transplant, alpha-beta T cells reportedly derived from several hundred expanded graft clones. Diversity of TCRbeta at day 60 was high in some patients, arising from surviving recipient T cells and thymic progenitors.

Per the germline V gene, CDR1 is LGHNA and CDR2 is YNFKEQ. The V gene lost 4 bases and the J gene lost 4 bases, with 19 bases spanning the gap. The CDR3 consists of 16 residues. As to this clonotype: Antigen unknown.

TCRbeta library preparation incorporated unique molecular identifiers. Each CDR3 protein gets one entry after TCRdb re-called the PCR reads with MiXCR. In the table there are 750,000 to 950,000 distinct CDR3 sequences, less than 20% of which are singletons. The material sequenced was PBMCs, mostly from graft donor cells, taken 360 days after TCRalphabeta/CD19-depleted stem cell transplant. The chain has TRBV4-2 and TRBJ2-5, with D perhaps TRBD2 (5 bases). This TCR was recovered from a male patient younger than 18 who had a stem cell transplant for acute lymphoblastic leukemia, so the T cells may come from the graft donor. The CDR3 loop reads CASSPWVGEMRETQYF. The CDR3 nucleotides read TGTGCCAGCAGCCCCTGGGTCGGGGAGATGAGAGAGACCCAGTACTTC.